These 24 T cell receptor beta chains were all obtained from the same sample, sequenced in a study of beta chain features in type 1 diabetes. Of the isolated RNA, all was reverse transcribed, and so the sequenced material was expressed TCRB transcripts. Assay: immunoSEQ multiplex PCR; the TCRdb copy retains only in-frame clones and omits some. The table lists about 290,000 clones, under 8.5% of them singletons. Sequencing used central memory CD4+ T cells from blood. The source of these receptors is a woman younger than 35 in good health.

This chain links TRBV28 with TRBJ1-1; D may be TRBD1 (5 bases). The CDR3 loop spans 15 amino acids. V dropped 5 bases and J dropped 1 base, with 14 bases sitting between them. Per germline, CDR1 MDHEN and CDR2 SYDVKM. The CDR3 spells CASSPRGKGNTEAFF. The CDR3 DNA reads TGTGCCAGCAGTCCAAGGGGTAAGGGGAACACTGAAGCTTTCTTT.

The V and J genes are TRBV5-1 and TRBJ2-2; D gene unclear. The germline V gene has CDR1 SGHRS and CDR2 YFSETQ. The CDR3 is 14 residues long. V shed 0 bases and J shed 5 bases, with 8 bases lying between them. The CDR3, as DNA: TGCGCCAGCAGCTTGGGGCCAAGTACCGGGGAGCTGTTTTTT. This gives the protein CASSLGPSTGELFF.

This clone was observed a few times. This rearrangement joins TRBV7-6 to TRBJ2-6; D is possibly TRBD2 (6 bases). Trimming stripped 0 bases from V and 0 bases from J, with 9 bases between. CDR3 length: 17 residues. Germline V lookup: CDR1 SGHVS, CDR2 FNYEAQ. CDR3 protein: CASSLAAGTSGANVLTF. Written as DNA, the CDR3 is TGTGCCAGCAGCTTAGCAGCGGGTACCTCTGGGGCCAACGTCCTGACTTTC.

Note on this clone: Other nucleotide sequences in the sample specify the same CDR3. The chain combines TRBV7-3 with TRBJ1-1, with D perhaps matching TRBD1 (5 bases). CDR3 length: 13 amino acids. Per the germline V gene, CDR1 is SGHTA and CDR2 is FQGTGA. V dropped 2 bases and J dropped 2 bases, with 6 bases sitting between them. CDR3 bases: TGTGCCAGCAGCTTACAGGGAAACACTGAAGCTTTCTTT. Amino acid sequence: CASSLQGNTEAFF.

There are a few counts of this clone. The V and J genes are TRBV5-1 and TRBJ2-1; D is unclear. V shed 0 bases and J shed 4 bases, with 5 bases lying between them. This CDR3 contains 13 residues. CDR1 and CDR2 from the germline V gene are SGHRS and YFSETQ. DNA for the CDR3: TGCGCCAGCAGCTTGGATCTTTACAATGAGCAGTTCTTC. Amino acid sequence: CASSLDLYNEQFF. Full variable domain (rest looked up from reference TRBV5-1 and TRBJ2-1): KAGVTQTPRYLIKTRGQQVTLSCSPISGHRSVSWYQQTPGQGLQFLFEYFSETQRNKGNFPGRFSGRQFSNSRSEMNVSTLELGDSALYLCASSLDLYNEQFFGPGTRLTVL.

This clone showed up just a few times. The chain uses TRBV6-5 and TRBJ1-1; D might be TRBD1 (5 bases). The germline V gene encodes CDR1 MNHEY and CDR2 SVGAGI. The V end lost 0 bases, the J end lost 3 bases, and 11 bases lay between the germline ends. The CDR3 is 15 residues long. The CDR3 nucleotides are TGTGCCAGCAGTTACTCGGGCAGGGTGGACACTGAAGCTTTCTTT. Its translation: CASSYSGRVDTEAFF.

Only a few counts were recorded for this clone. The genes are TRBV14 and TRBJ2-5; 8 nucleotides agree with TRBD2. Matching the DNA end better, TRBJ2-7 makes the J call doubtful. CDR1 and CDR2 (germline): SGHDN, FVKESK. The CDR3 is made up of 15 amino acids. Here the CDR3 reads CASSRSGLASYEQYF. CDR3 sequence (DNA): TGTGCCAGCAGCCGATCCGGACTAGCCAGCTACGAGCAGTACTTC.

This clone appeared a few times. The chain links TRBV7-2 to TRBJ2-3; D gene ambiguous. V lost 2 bases to trimming and J lost 3 bases, with 6 bases between them. Germline V gene lookup returns CDR1 SGHTA and CDR2 FQGNSA. There are 13 residues in the CDR3. CDR3 bases: TGTGCCAGCAGCTTAAGGCCAACAGATACGCAGTATTTT. The encoded protein is CASSLRPTDTQYF.

This clone was picked up a small number of times. The chain is built from TRBV11-3 and TRBJ2-7; 8 bases match TRBD2. This CDR3 is 15 amino acids long. Germline V lookup: CDR1 SGHNT, CDR2 YENEEA. The V and J ends lost 0 bases and 6 bases, in that order; junction bases with no gene match: 7. CDR3 coding DNA: TGTGCCAGCAGCTTAGATACGGGAGGGCCCGGCGAGCAGTACTTC. Translated: CASSLDTGGPGEQYF.

This clone was recorded a few times. This chain uses TRBV30 with TRBJ1-3; 7 nucleotides match TRBD1. The V and J ends lost 3 bases and 0 bases, in that order; junction bases with no gene match: 5. CDR1 and CDR2 from the germline V gene are GTSNPN and SVGIG (reference sequence). The CDR3 is 15 residues long. The CDR3: CAWSRDSNSGNTIYF. In DNA form, the CDR3 reads TGTGCCTGGAGCCGGGACAGTAACTCTGGAAACACCATATATTTT.

The table lists this clone with a few counts. The rearrangement joins TRBV7-2 to TRBJ2-1, with D possibly matching TRBD2 (7 bases). The CDR3 contains 15 residues. V gave up 4 bases and J gave up 4 bases, with 14 bases separating them. Germline assignment: CDR1 SGHTA and CDR2 FQGNSA. The CDR3 DNA sequence: TGTGCCAGCAGCTCCGGGGGGACAATGTACAATGAGCAGTTCTTC. Its translation is CASSSGGTMYNEQFF.

This chain connects TRBV19 to TRBJ2-1; D is ambiguous. The CDR3 consists of 13 residues. The V and J ends lost 5 bases and 5 bases respectively, with 10 bases between them. CDR1 and CDR2 (germline): LNHDA, SQIVND (reference sequence). The CDR3 is CASSPFLNNEQFF. The CDR3 bases are TGTGCCAGTAGTCCCTTTCTTAACAATGAGCAGTTCTTC.

The chain recombines TRBV9 with TRBJ2-5; weak D call: TRBD2 (6 bases). Germline lookup yields CDR1 SGDLS and CDR2 YYNGEE. The length of the CDR3 is 14 residues. V lost 4 bases, J lost 1 base, and 11 bases lay in between. This chain's CDR3 is CASSPRGGQETQYF. For the CDR3, the DNA is TGTGCCAGCAGCCCCCGGGGAGGCCAAGAGACCCAGTACTTC.

This clone was picked up a small number of times. The rearrangement links TRBV7-3 to TRBJ2-2; D unclear. This CDR3 contains 13 residues. The germline gives CDR1 SGHTA, CDR2 FQGTGA. V was trimmed by 6 bases and J by 5 bases, leaving 10 bases between them. CDR3 residues: CASREPPTGELFF. CDR3 nucleotide sequence: TGTGCCAGCAGAGAGCCCCCGACCGGGGAGCTGTTTTTT.

V is TRBV18 and J is TRBJ1-2, with unresolved D. This CDR3 is built from 15 residues. Trimming stripped 3 bases from V and 0 bases from J, with 11 bases between. CDR1 KGHSH and CDR2 LQKENI come from the germline V gene. The CDR3 spells CASSPGTEANYGYTF. CDR3 DNA sequence: TGTGCCAGCTCACCCGGCACAGAGGCTAACTATGGCTACACCTTC. The full variable domain, its missing parts supplied by reference TRBV18 and TRBJ1-2, is NAGVMQNPRHLVRRRGQEARLRCSPMKGHSHVYWYRQLPEEGLKFMVYLQKENIIDESGMPKERFSAEFPKEGPSILRIQQVVRGDSAAYFCASSPGTEANYGYTFGSGTRLTVV.

J is TRBJ2-7 and V is TRBV5-6, with D tentatively TRBD1 (6 bases). CDR1 is SGHDT, CDR2 YYEEEE, per germline. This CDR3 has 14 residues. V lost 1 base and J lost 5, with 13 bases in between. Here the CDR3 DNA reads TGTGCCAGCAGCTTGTCCAGGGGTTACGACGAGCAGTACGTC. Amino acids: CASSLSRGYDEQYV.

This clone was detected a few times. The gene calls are TRBV4-2 and TRBJ1-2; D might be TRBD1 (5 bases). This CDR3 has 16 residues. Germline V gives CDR1 LGHNA, CDR2 YNFKEQ. Trimming removed 0 bases from V and 4 bases from J, with 15 bases in between. Here the CDR3 reads CASSQDSTGLAYGYTF. The DNA for the CDR3 is TGTGCCAGCAGCCAAGATTCTACAGGCTTAGCCTATGGCTACACCTTC.

The table lists this clone with many counts. V usage is TRBV5-6 and J usage is TRBJ1-1; D remains unclear. V lost 3 bases and J 5 bases, leaving 17 bases between the germline ends. Germline V gives CDR1 SGHDT, CDR2 YYEEEE. This CDR3 contains 15 residues. The CDR3 reads CASSSNRVLTTEAFF. In nucleotides, the CDR3 is TGTGCCAGCAGCTCGAACCGTGTTCTTACGACTGAAGCTTTCTTT.

This clone was observed a few times. The sample contains more than one DNA sequence encoding this CDR3. V is TRBV6-5 and J is TRBJ1-5; D call uncertain. V was pared by 3 bases and J by 2 bases, with 8 bases between. The CDR3 is 14 residues long. Germline V gene lookup returns CDR1 MNHEY and CDR2 SVGAGI. The CDR3 sequence is CASSYSGGNQPQHF. The CDR3 nucleotides read TGTGCCAGCAGTTATAGCGGTGGCAATCAGCCCCAGCATTTT.

This clone was seen a few times. The chain carries TRBV7-2 and TRBJ1-1, with a possible D match to TRBD1 (6 bases). The V gene's germline CDR1 is SGHTA and CDR2 FQGNSA. Between the trimmed V and J ends, which lost 6 bases and 3 bases, there was a span of 11 bases. CDR3 length: 13 amino acids. The CDR3: CASSIDRYTEAFF. In DNA form, the CDR3 reads TGTGCCAGCAGTATAGACAGGTACACTGAAGCTTTCTTT.

The chain uses TRBV6-5 and TRBJ1-1, with D uncertain. V was pared by 1 base and J by 13 bases, with 13 bases between. CDR3 length equals 12 residues. Germline assignment: CDR1 MNHEY and CDR2 SVGAGI. The CDR3, as DNA: TGTGCCAGCAGTTACTTTAAGCAGGAGCTTTTCTTT. Translated: CASSYFKQELFF.

The rearrangement joins TRBV4-2 to TRBJ2-3; 11 bases line up with TRBD2. Germline V lookup: CDR1 LGHNA, CDR2 YNFKEQ. V trimming: 0 bases; J trimming: 4 bases; junction bases outside the gene matches: 9. This CDR3 contains 18 residues. The CDR3 coding sequence is TGTGCCAGCAGCCAAGATTGGCTAGCGGGAGGAGGAGCAGATACGCAGTATTTT. Translating it yields CASSQDWLAGGGADTQYF.

This clone was detected only a few times. The V gene is TRBV18, the J gene TRBJ2-5; no firm D call. There are 13 residues in the CDR3. From germline, CDR1 is KGHSH and CDR2 LQKENI. V lost 0 bases and J lost 1, with 3 bases in between. CDR3 region: CASSPPGQETQYF. The DNA of the CDR3 is TGTGCCAGCTCACCACCTGGCCAAGAGACCCAGTACTTC.

Only a few counts were recorded for this clone. This rearrangement joins TRBV11-3 to TRBJ2-1; a weak D match, TRBD1 (5 bases). The V gene lost 0 bases and the J gene lost 5 bases, with 11 bases spanning the gap. This CDR3 has 15 amino acids. Germline CDR1 and CDR2: SGHNT and YENEEA. The CDR3 DNA sequence: TGTGCCAGCAGCTTAGACCCTGACAGTAACAATGAGCAGTTCTTC. This translates into CASSLDPDSNNEQFF.